The rows below give T cell receptor beta chains drawn from one sample of a study of blood T cell repertoires in COVID-19. The protocol was immunoSEQ multiplex PCR, while the TCRdb copy is restricted to in-frame clones and leaves out a portion. The sample has about 480,000 clones; 85% to 90% are singletons. Material: PBMCs or T cells enriched from blood (not recorded which). The receptor set was obtained from a woman between 40 and 50 years old who had recovered from COVID-19. The CDR3 runs from the conserved cysteine through the conserved F or W. The D gene is left open where the match is weak. Size is omitted from some rows. Given values are once, few, many or a class for expanded clones.

j_call v_call clone_size d_call cdr3_aa cdr3_nt
TRBJ1-2 TRBV29-1 . TRBD1 CSVEVGQGVGYTF TGCAGCGTTGAAGTTGGACAGGGGGTCGGCTACACCTTC
TRBJ2-3 TRBV19 . TRBD2 CASVDVSGADTQYF TGTGCCAGTGTCGACGTTAGCGGGGCAGATACGCAGTATTTT
TRBJ1-2 TRBV19 . TRBD1 CASSSAGTGGYGYTF TGTGCCAGTAGTAGCGCCGGGACAGGGGGTTATGGCTACACCTTC
TRBJ2-3 TRBV27 . . CASRGGVDTDTQYF TGTGCCAGCAGGGGGGGAGTGGACACAGATACGCAGTATTTT
TRBJ2-1 TRBV12-5 . . CASGPLARLSYNEQFF TGTGCTAGTGGCCCACTAGCCCGCCTATCCTACAATGAGCAGTTCTTC
TRBJ2-7 TRBV12-5 . . CASGFLEGGYEQYF TGTGCTAGTGGTTTCCTGGAAGGGGGCTACGAGCAGTACTTC
TRBJ2-6 TRBV4-1 once TRBD1 CASSPRDRESISGANVLTF TGCGCCAGCAGCCCGCGGGACAGGGAATCCATATCTGGGGCCAACGTCCTGACTTTC
TRBJ1-1 TRBV5-1 . . CASSLRTGYTEAFF TGCGCCAGCAGCTTGAGGACTGGGTACACTGAAGCTTTCTTT
TRBJ2-2 TRBV5-5 . TRBD1 CASSWRTGGTGELFF TGTGCCAGCAGCTGGCGGACAGGGGGTACCGGGGAGCTGTTTTTT
TRBJ2-1 TRBV10-2 . TRBD2 CASSDQSGSNLYNEQFF TGCGCCAGCAGTGATCAGAGCGGGAGTAATCTTTACAATGAGCAGTTCTTC
TRBJ2-6 TRBV11-2 . TRBD1 CASSQGAGGANVLTF TGTGCCAGCAGCCAGGGGGCGGGTGGGGCCAACGTCCTGACTTTC
TRBJ2-1 TRBV7-8 . . CASSPSAPPGDEQFF TGTGCCAGCAGCCCATCGGCGCCTCCAGGGGATGAGCAGTTCTTC
TRBJ2-2 TRBV6-1 . TRBD2 CASSVGSSGSHGELFF TGTGCCAGCAGTGTCGGTTCTAGCGGGAGTCACGGGGAGCTGTTTTTT
TRBJ2-3 TRBV5-5 . TRBD1 CASSPKPGQGTDTQYF TGTGCCAGCAGCCCGAAGCCGGGACAGGGCACAGATACGCAGTATTTT
TRBJ2-1 TRBV18 . . CASSPRSAGYNEQFF TGTGCCAGCTCACCCCGGAGTGCCGGTTACAATGAGCAGTTCTTC
TRBJ1-3 TRBV7-9 . . CASSRHRGSSGNTIYF TGTGCCAGCAGCCGTCATCGGGGGAGCTCTGGAAACACCATATATTTT
TRBJ2-1 TRBV7-2 . TRBD2 CASSLAPGLAEYNEQFF TGTGCCAGCAGCTTAGCCCCGGGACTAGCGGAATACAATGAGCAGTTCTTC
TRBJ1-3 TRBV4-3 . . CASSQSTDIGRRNTIYF TGCGCCAGCAGCCAGTCCACTGACATCGGCAGGAGGAACACCATATATTTT
TRBJ1-1 TRBV29-1 . TRBD1 CSADRGPNTEAFF TGCAGCGCCGACAGGGGGCCGAACACTGAAGCTTTCTTT
TRBJ1-3 TRBV10-3 . TRBD1 CAISGPGQGSGNTIYF TGTGCCATCAGTGGCCCGGGACAGGGATCCGGAAACACCATATATTTT
TRBJ2-5 TRBV28 . . CASSPAGSDRETQYF TGTGCCAGCAGTCCGGCTGGTAGCGATCGAGAGACCCAGTACTTC
TRBJ1-2 TRBV11-2 few TRBD1 CASSPGDRNYGYTF TGTGCCAGCAGCCCAGGGGACAGAAACTATGGCTACACCTTC
TRBJ1-2 TRBV5-1 . TRBD1 CASSLAGTGGGGYTF TGCGCCAGCAGCTTGGCCGGGACAGGCGGCGGTGGCTACACCTTC
TRBJ2-2 TRBV27 . TRBD1 CASSLVGQGNTGELFF TGTGCCAGCAGTTTAGTGGGACAGGGAAACACCGGGGAGCTGTTTTTT
TRBJ2-2 TRBV19 . . CASSMRDRPNTGELFF TGTGCCAGTAGTATGCGGGACAGACCGAACACCGGGGAGCTGTTTTTT
TRBJ2-5 TRBV30 once . CAWSALTPSETQYF TGTGCCTGGAGTGCCCTAACTCCCTCAGAGACCCAGTACTTC
TRBJ2-1 TRBV6-2/TRBV6-3 . TRBD2 CASSFEGGNEQFF TGTGCCAGCAGTTTTGAGGGAGGGAATGAGCAGTTCTTC
TRBJ2-5 TRBV5-4 . TRBD1 CASTADRGGETQYF TGTGCCAGCACCGCGGACAGGGGTGGAGAGACCCAGTACTTC
TRBJ2-7 TRBV7-7 once TRBD1 CASSNRDRERYEQYF TGTGCCAGCAGCAACCGGGACAGGGAGAGGTACGAGCAGTACTTC
TRBJ2-2 TRBV7-2 . TRBD1 CASSLARGQNTGELFF TGTGCCAGCAGCCTCGCCAGGGGGCAGAACACCGGGGAGCTGTTTTTT
TRBJ1-5 TRBV6-2/TRBV6-3 . . CASSKTGPRPQHF TGTGCCAGCAGTAAAACAGGGCCCCGGCCCCAGCATTTT
TRBJ2-2 TRBV18 . . CASSPWEENTGELFF TGTGCCAGCTCACCCTGGGAGGAAAACACCGGGGAGCTGTTTTTT
TRBJ1-6 TRBV30 . . CAWSEIGNSPLHF TGTGCCTGGAGTGAAATCGGTAATTCACCCCTCCACTTT
TRBJ1-1 TRBV2 . TRBD1 CASSVSGGLEAFF TGTGCCAGCAGTGTATCAGGGGGCCTTGAAGCTTTCTTT
TRBJ1-1 TRBV7-2 . . CASSRDTSFFAFF TGTGCCAGCAGTCGGGACACCTCATTCTTTGCTTTCTTT
TRBJ1-2 TRBV30 few . CAWSLGRFYGYTF TGTGCCTGGAGCCTAGGGAGGTTCTATGGCTACACCTTC
TRBJ1-5 TRBV29-1 once . CSVTIRGNQPQHF TGCAGCGTAACCATTAGGGGAAATCAGCCCCAGCATTTT
TRBJ2-7 TRBV7-9 . . CASSPRDPPYEQYF TGTGCCAGCAGCCCCCGGGATCCCCCCTACGAGCAGTACTTC
TRBJ2-7 TRBV10-3 . TRBD2 CATQGAGIYEQYF TGTGCCACCCAGGGAGCGGGAATCTACGAGCAGTACTTC
TRBJ1-1 TRBV2 . TRBD1 CASSSDRGPFEAFF TGTGCCAGCTCGTCTGACAGGGGGCCCTTCGAAGCTTTCTTT
TRBJ2-1 TRBV4-3 . TRBD2 CASSQDRPAGSNEQFF TGCGCCAGCAGCCAAGATCGCCCAGCGGGGAGCAATGAGCAGTTCTTC
TRBJ2-1 TRBV5-4 . . CASKLSRGATYNEQFF TGTGCCAGCAAGTTAAGCAGGGGGGCCACCTACAATGAGCAGTTCTTC
TRBJ1-2 TRBV18 . TRBD1 CASSLTQPGQGIYGYTF TGTGCCAGCTCACTAACACAACCGGGACAGGGGATCTATGGCTACACCTTC
TRBJ2-2 TRBV3-1/TRBV3-2 . . CASSPNFGDISNTGELFF TGTGCCAGCAGCCCGAACTTTGGGGACATCTCGAACACCGGGGAGCTGTTTTTT
TRBJ1-2 TRBV5-1 . TRBD1 CASSNAGTAYGYTF TGCGCCAGCAGCAATGCCGGGACAGCCTATGGCTACACCTTC
TRBJ1-1 TRBV10-3 . TRBD1 CAITEGAGNSEAFF TGTGCCATCACGGAGGGGGCAGGGAACTCTGAAGCTTTCTTT
TRBJ2-5 TRBV7-2 . TRBD1 CASSSNRGRETQYF TGTGCCAGCAGCTCGAACAGGGGACGGGAGACCCAGTACTTC
TRBJ1-1 TRBV18 few TRBD1 CASSPMTGGWDVNTEAFF TGTGCCAGCTCACCCATGACAGGGGGATGGGACGTGAACACTGAAGCTTTCTTT